Following are 5 T cell receptor beta chains from one sample sequenced in a study of shared clonotypes between healthy human individuals. Sequencing was performed with immunoSEQ multiplex PCR; in TCRdb, only in-frame clones are kept and a portion is missing. The table includes some 980,000 clones, around three quarters detected once. Sequenced input: memory CD4+ T cells sorted from blood. Described subset: CD45RA-negative fraction. The receptors shown here come from a young man in good health.

V is TRBV14 and J is TRBJ2-7, with D possibly matching TRBD1 (5 bases). Trimming took 4 bases from V and 3 from J, leaving 7 bases between them. This CDR3 contains 12 residues. Per the germline V gene, CDR1 is SGHDN and CDR2 is FVKESK. CDR3 nucleotide sequence: TGTGCCAGCAGCCCACAGGACTACGAGCAGTACTTC. Its translation: CASSPQDYEQYF.

Note on this clone: Other DNA sequences within the sample encode an identical CDR3. The genes are TRBV20-1 and TRBJ2-1; D not certain. The germline V and J ends were trimmed by 3 bases and 6 bases, with 3 bases remaining between them. Looked up from germline, CDR1 is DFQATT and CDR2 is SNEGSKA (reference sequence). The CDR3 consists of 10 residues. The CDR3 bases are TGCAGTGCTAGGTTCAATGAGCAGTTCTTC. It is translated as CSARFNEQFF.

This clone was detected only once. The chain has TRBV27 and TRBJ2-7; D call uncertain. V was shortened by 0 bases and J by 2 bases, with 17 bases between the two germline ends. Germline assignment: CDR1 MNHEY and CDR2 SMNVEV (reference sequence). The CDR3 is made up of 17 amino acids. CDR3 sequence (DNA): TGTGCCAGCAGTTTATCGGGGTCCGGAACTTCGACCTACGAGCAGTACTTC. Translated, it gives CASSLSGSGTSTYEQYF.

V is TRBV30 and J is TRBJ1-5; D possibly corresponds to TRBD1 (6 bases). This CDR3 has 13 amino acids. CDR1 is GTSNPN, CDR2 SVGIG, per germline (reference sequence). V was trimmed by 6 bases and J by 11 bases, leaving 20 bases between them. The CDR3 DNA sequence: TGTGCCTGCCTTAGGGACAACACCAAGGCCCAGCATTTT. Its protein is CACLRDNTKAQHF.

The chain has TRBV6-5 and TRBJ2-1; TRBD2 matches at 13 bases. The CDR3 has 15 residues. The germline V gene encodes CDR1 MNHEY and CDR2 SVGAGI. V was clipped by 10 bases and J by 1 base; unmatched bases: 4. The CDR3, as DNA: TGTGCCACGGGACTAGCGGGATTGTCCTACAATGAGCAGTTCTTC. Translated, it gives CATGLAGLSYNEQFF.